Listed below are T cell receptor beta chains from one sample, sequenced in a study of blood T cells in healthy people across ages. Via MiXCR, TCRdb re-called the 5' RACE reads, giving one row per CDR3 protein. The table lists 1.4 million or so distinct CDR3 sequences, 35% to 45% of them singletons. Material for sequencing was blood. These receptors came from a woman younger than 30 in good health. Each CDR3 is given with its conserved first and last residue. The order of the fields is J gene, CDR3 length, D gene, clone size, V gene, CDR3 DNA, CDR3 protein. D genes are given only for firm matches. Where a row states a size, it is once, few, many or the class of an expanded clone; other rows omit it.

j_gene: TRBJ2-7
len: 15
d_gene: -
abundance: once
v_gene: TRBV4-1
CDR3nt: TGCGCCAGCAGCCGAGGGGTGGAGGTGTCCTACGAGCAGTACTTC
CDR3aa: CASSRGVEVSYEQYF

j_gene: TRBJ2-5
len: 16
d_gene: -
abundance: -
v_gene: TRBV11-1
CDR3nt: TGTGCCAGCAGCATAAGCCTAGGACACTCACAAGAGACCCAGTACTTC
CDR3aa: CASSISLGHSQETQYF

j_gene: TRBJ2-1
len: 16
d_gene: -
abundance: many
v_gene: TRBV14
CDR3nt: TGTGCCAGCAGTCCCTCACTAGAGAGAGTCTACAATGAGCAGTTCTTC
CDR3aa: CASSPSLERVYNEQFF

j_gene: TRBJ1-4
len: 16
d_gene: -
abundance: -
v_gene: TRBV4-3
CDR3nt: TGCGCCAGCAGCCAAGATGGACAGCCAACTAATGAAAAACTGTTTTTT
CDR3aa: CASSQDGQPTNEKLFF

j_gene: TRBJ2-7
len: 15
d_gene: -
abundance: -
v_gene: TRBV5-1
CDR3nt: TGCGCCAGCAGCGCTCCGGGACCTCCTAACTACGAGCGGTACTTC
CDR3aa: CASSAPGPPNYERYF

j_gene: TRBJ2-5
len: 14
d_gene: -
abundance: few
v_gene: TRBV28
CDR3nt: TGTGCCAGCAGTCCAATTTTGACCTGGGGGACCCAGTACTTC
CDR3aa: CASSPILTWGTQYF

j_gene: TRBJ2-7
len: 15
d_gene: -
abundance: few
v_gene: TRBV7-9
CDR3nt: TGTGCCAGCAGCTCGAGTGGATTAGCGACATACGAGCAGTACTTC
CDR3aa: CASSSSGLATYEQYF

j_gene: TRBJ2-7
len: 14
d_gene: -
abundance: few
v_gene: TRBV20-1
CDR3nt: TGCAGTGCTAGTGACCTGGACAGTGGCTACGAGCAGTACTTC
CDR3aa: CSASDLDSGYEQYF

j_gene: TRBJ1-2
len: 14
d_gene: TRBD1
abundance: few
v_gene: TRBV25-1
CDR3nt: TGTGCCAGCAGTTTAACAGGGGGTGTCTATGGCTACACCTTC
CDR3aa: CASSLTGGVYGYTF

j_gene: TRBJ2-1
len: 15
d_gene: TRBD1
abundance: -
v_gene: TRBV5-1
CDR3nt: TGCGCCAGCAGCTTGTACCGACAGGGAAGCAATGAGCAGTTCTTC
CDR3aa: CASSLYRQGSNEQFF

j_gene: TRBJ2-7
len: 15
d_gene: TRBD2
abundance: few
v_gene: TRBV29-1
CDR3nt: TGCAGCGTTGAAGATCCCCTAGCGGGAGTCTATGAGCAGTACTTC
CDR3aa: CSVEDPLAGVYEQYF

j_gene: TRBJ2-3
len: 14
d_gene: -
abundance: -
v_gene: TRBV9
CDR3nt: TGTGCCAGCAGCTCCCAGACTAACACAGATACGCAGTATTTT
CDR3aa: CASSSQTNTDTQYF

j_gene: TRBJ1-2
len: 13
d_gene: -
abundance: many
v_gene: TRBV9
CDR3nt: TGTGCCAGCAGCAACCGGGCCAGGAATGGCTACACCTTC
CDR3aa: CASSNRARNGYTF

j_gene: TRBJ2-1
len: 15
d_gene: TRBD1
abundance: few
v_gene: TRBV10-1
CDR3nt: TGCGCCAGCAGCCCCTACGGGACAGCCTACAATGAGCAGTTCTTC
CDR3aa: CASSPYGTAYNEQFF

j_gene: TRBJ1-4
len: 14
d_gene: -
abundance: -
v_gene: TRBV5-6
CDR3nt: TGTGCCAGCAGCTTGAGGATGGCTAATGAAAAACTGTTTTTT
CDR3aa: CASSLRMANEKLFF

j_gene: TRBJ1-1
len: 14
d_gene: -
abundance: -
v_gene: TRBV24-1
CDR3nt: TGTGCCACCTCCCCCGGGGGGATGAGCACTGAAGCTTTCTTT
CDR3aa: CATSPGGMSTEAFF

j_gene: TRBJ2-7
len: 16
d_gene: -
abundance: -
v_gene: TRBV9
CDR3nt: TGTGCCAGCAGCGTACGGGTGGGTAGGAGTAGGGACGAGCAGTACTTC
CDR3aa: CASSVRVGRSRDEQYF

j_gene: TRBJ2-7
len: 15
d_gene: -
abundance: few
v_gene: TRBV7-9
CDR3nt: TGTGCCAGCAGCTTAGCGCGGGTAGAAAGGAACGAGCAGTACTTC
CDR3aa: CASSLARVERNEQYF

j_gene: TRBJ2-3
len: 15
d_gene: TRBD2
abundance: few
v_gene: TRBV7-9
CDR3nt: TGTGCCAGCAGCTTGAGCGGGAGTTCAGCAGATACGCAGTATTTT
CDR3aa: CASSLSGSSADTQYF

j_gene: TRBJ2-3
len: 17
d_gene: TRBD1
abundance: -
v_gene: TRBV9
CDR3nt: TGTGCCAGCAGTCATACCCGGGACAGGGTGCGGGCAGATACGCAGTATTTT
CDR3aa: CASSHTRDRVRADTQYF

j_gene: TRBJ2-3
len: 14
d_gene: TRBD1
abundance: -
v_gene: TRBV4-3
CDR3nt: TGCGCCAGCAGCCAAAGGGACAGGGCAGATACGCAGTATTTT
CDR3aa: CASSQRDRADTQYF

j_gene: TRBJ2-7
len: 17
d_gene: TRBD2
abundance: -
v_gene: TRBV20-1
CDR3nt: TGCAGTGCTAGTAGGCCAGGACTAGCGGACTCCTACAATGAGCAGTACTTC
CDR3aa: CSASRPGLADSYNEQYF

j_gene: TRBJ2-3
len: 13
d_gene: -
abundance: few
v_gene: TRBV7-2
CDR3nt: TGTGCCAGCAGATTCACAAGGACAGATACGCAGTATTTT
CDR3aa: CASRFTRTDTQYF

j_gene: TRBJ2-1
len: 13
d_gene: -
abundance: few
v_gene: TRBV7-3
CDR3nt: TGTGCCAGCAGCTCCGATTCAGGGTGCGCGCAGTTCTTC
CDR3aa: CASSSDSGCAQFF